The 13 T cell receptor beta chains below were found in one sample sequenced in a study of T cell responses to AZD1222 COVID-19 vaccine. Assay used: immunoSEQ multiplex PCR; TCRdb lists only in-frame clones, some missing. The table has 150,000 or so clones, less than 95% seen once; the top ten hold approximately 5.9%. The sample in question was peripheral blood, obtained 28 days after the second AZD1222 dose. The receptors derive from an adult who received the AZD1222 COVID-19 vaccine.

V usage is TRBV9 and J usage is TRBJ1-2, with 9 positions matching TRBD1. The CDR3 runs 17 residues. Trimming at V came to 3 bases and at J to 5 bases, leaving 14 bases not matched to a gene. Per germline, CDR1 SGDLS and CDR2 YYNGEE. The CDR3 protein is CASSEGQGQLIGYGYTF. The CDR3 bases are TGTGCCAGCAGCGAGGGACAGGGACAGTTAATAGGGTATGGCTACACCTTC.

The rearrangement joins TRBV29-1 to TRBJ1-5; TRBD1 is a possible D gene (5 bases). CDR3 length: 14 residues. Germline lookup yields CDR1 SQVTM and CDR2 ANQGSEA. V was shortened by 5 bases and J by 2 bases, with 13 bases between the two germline ends. CDR3 residues: CSVITGGGNQPQHF. The CDR3 DNA reads TGCAGCGTTATCACCGGGGGTGGCAATCAGCCCCAGCATTTT.

The chain has TRBV7-9 and TRBJ1-1; D remains ambiguous. CDR1 is SEHNR and CDR2 is FQNEAQ in the germline V gene (reference sequence). The CDR3 sequence is 13 residues long. Trimming pared 5 bases from V and 3 bases from J, leaving 10 bases between. CDR3 sequence (DNA): TGTGCCAGCAGCGGAACAGAGTACACTGAAGCTTTCTTT. Protein: CASSGTEYTEAFF.

V and J are TRBV2 and TRBJ2-5; 10 nucleotides match TRBD2. V shed 5 bases, J shed 3 bases, and the junction held 3 bases outside the gene matches. CDR1 and CDR2 (germline): SNHLY, FYNNEI. The CDR3 runs to 14 residues. This CDR3 reads CASSRTSGKETQYF. CDR3 in DNA: TGTGCCAGCAGTCGGACTAGCGGTAAAGAGACCCAGTACTTC.

V gene TRBV6-5 combines with J gene TRBJ2-7, with no clear D. The germline gives CDR1 MNHEY, CDR2 SVGAGI. The V end was cut by 5 bases, the J end by 1 base, with 9 bases between. CDR3 length equals 13 residues. CDR3 nucleotide sequence: TGTGCCAGCAGTCCGACCATTTCCTACGAGCAGTACTTC. Translated, it gives CASSPTISYEQYF.

The V gene is TRBV7-8, the J gene TRBJ2-7, with D perhaps TRBD1 (6 bases). CDR1 and CDR2 from the germline V gene are SGHVS and FQNEAQ. CDR3 length equals 19 residues. With 3 bases removed from V and 3 bases from J, the gap between germline ends came to 27 bases. The CDR3, as DNA: TGTGCCAGCAGCTTCAAACCCATCCCAGGCCAGGGGAGCCTCTACGAGCAGTACTTC. Translating it yields CASSFKPIPGQGSLYEQYF. Complete variable domain (other parts from reference TRBV7-8 and TRBJ2-7): GAGVSQSPRYKVAKRGQDVALRCDPISGHVSLFWYQQALGQGPEFLTYFQNEAQLDKSGLPSDRFFAERPEGSVSTLKIQRTQQEDSAVYLCASSFKPIPGQGSLYEQYFGPGTRLTVT.

The V gene is TRBV12-5, the J gene TRBJ2-1, with D possibly matching TRBD1 (5 bases). This CDR3 has 15 amino acids. Germline CDR1 LGHNT, CDR2 FRNRAP. Trimming removed 3 bases at V and 7 bases at J, with 16 bases between. The CDR3 region has the DNA TGTGCTAGTGGTTTAGGGCAGGGTGAGTTGAATGAGCAGTTCTTC. As protein: CASGLGQGELNEQFF.

The rearrangement links TRBV18 to TRBJ2-3; weak D call: TRBD2 (6 bases). The V gene lost 3 bases and the J gene lost 5 bases, with 6 bases spanning the gap. The CDR3 has 12 residues. Germline values: CDR1 KGHSH, CDR2 LQKENI. CDR3 protein: CASSPGGDTQYF. In nucleotides, the CDR3 is TGTGCCAGCTCACCGGGGGGAGATACGCAGTATTTT.

This chain links TRBV7-9 with TRBJ2-7; the D is unclear. The V gene lost 0 bases and the J gene lost 0 bases, with 12 bases spanning the gap. The CDR3 totals 16 residues. Germline V gene data show CDR1 as SEHNR and CDR2 as FQNEAQ (reference sequence). The CDR3 DNA follows: TGTGCCAGCAGCTTAGCGCTAAGCGCTAGCTCCTACGAGCAGTACTTC. Its protein is CASSLALSASSYEQYF.

The V call is TRBV29-1, the J call TRBJ2-7; the match to TRBD2 covers 9 bases. Trimming removed 2 bases from V and 2 bases from J; junction bases left unmatched: 4. The CDR3 extends over 14 amino acids. CDR1 and CDR2 (germline): SQVTM, ANQGSEA. CDR3 protein: CSVELTSGTYEQYF. For the CDR3, the DNA is TGCAGCGTTGAACTGACTAGCGGTACCTACGAGCAGTACTTC.

This rearrangement joins TRBV6-5 to TRBJ2-3, with D perhaps TRBD1 (5 bases). V lost 2 bases and J 3 bases, leaving 12 bases between the germline ends. The germline gives CDR1 MNHEY, CDR2 SVGAGI. The CDR3 has 15 amino acids. CDR3 bases: TGTGCCAGCAGTTACCAGGGAAGGATGACAGATACGCAGTATTTT. Translated: CASSYQGRMTDTQYF.

The chain employs TRBV7-2 and TRBJ2-7; a weak D match, TRBD2 (5 bases). V lost 5 bases and J 0 bases, leaving 11 bases between the germline ends. There are 14 residues in the CDR3. The germline gives CDR1 SGHTA, CDR2 FQGNSA. The CDR3 coding sequence is TGTGCCAGCAGCATCCCGGGATTCTCCTACGAGCAGTACTTC. Its translation: CASSIPGFSYEQYF. Filled out from reference TRBV7-2 and TRBJ2-7, the complete variable domain reads GAGVSQSPSNKVTEKGKDVELRCDPISGHTALYWYRQSLGQGLEFLIYFQGNSAPDKSGLPSDRFSAERTGGSVSTLTIQRTQQEDSAVYLCASSIPGFSYEQYFGPGTRLTVT.

The chain carries TRBV30 and TRBJ1-5; D ambiguous. The CDR3 is made up of 14 amino acids. Trimming stripped 1 base from V and 2 bases from J, with 9 bases between. CDR1 and CDR2 (germline): GTSNPN, SVGIG (reference sequence). CDR3 in amino acids: CAWSGQMGNQPQHF. In DNA form, the CDR3 reads TGTGCCTGGAGTGGTCAAATGGGCAATCAGCCCCAGCATTTT.